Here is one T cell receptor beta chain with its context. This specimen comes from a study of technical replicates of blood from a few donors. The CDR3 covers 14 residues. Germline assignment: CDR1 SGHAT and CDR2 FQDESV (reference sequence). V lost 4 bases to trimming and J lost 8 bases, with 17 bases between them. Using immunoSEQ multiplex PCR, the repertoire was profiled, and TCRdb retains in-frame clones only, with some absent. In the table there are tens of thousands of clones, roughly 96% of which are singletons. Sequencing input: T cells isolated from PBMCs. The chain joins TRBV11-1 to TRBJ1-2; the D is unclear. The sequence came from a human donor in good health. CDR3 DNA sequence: TGTGCCAGCAGCTCCCGTTGGGAGAAGGAAGGCTACACCTTC. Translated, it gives CASSSRWEKEGYTF.